These T cell receptor beta chains were read from a single sample in a study of T cell repertoires in cytomegalovirus infection. TCRdb ran MiXCR on the reads and lists one entry per CDR3 protein. The sample lists roughly 500,000 distinct CDR3 sequences; about 15% were seen once. Material: CD8+ T cells from PBMCs. The receptors derive from a human donor in good health (CMV status not recorded). Some clones in this sample may be carry-over from other donors' samples. CDR3s include the opening cysteine and the closing phenylalanine or tryptophan. The order of the fields is D gene, clone size, J gene, CDR3 length, V gene, CDR3 protein, CDR3 DNA. The D gene is left open where the match is weak. Size values are once, few and many counts, or a class for expanded clones, and some rows have none.

NA many TRBJ2-1 13 TRBV7-2 CASSPRYFNEQFF TGTGCCAGCAGCCCTCGATATTTCAATGAGCAGTTCTTC
TRBD1 NA TRBJ1-1 17 TRBV27 CASSSLGQGNSNTEAFF TGTGCCAGCAGTTCGTTGGGACAGGGGAACTCAAACACTGAAGCTTTCTTT
NA NA TRBJ2-1 17 TRBV4-2 CASSQPPRQEVYNEQFF TGTGCCAGCAGCCAACCGCCCCGGCAAGAGGTCTACAATGAGCAGTTCTTC
NA many TRBJ2-2 14 TRBV7-8 CASSLNHPTGELFF TGTGCCAGCAGCTTAAATCATCCCACCGGGGAGCTGTTTTTT
NA NA TRBJ2-1 16 TRBV3-1 CASSQARGRGYNEQFF TGTGCCAGCAGCCAAGCTCGAGGTAGAGGTTACAATGAGCAGTTCTTC
TRBD2 many TRBJ2-3 18 TRBV7-3 CASSLRAQGLASADTQYF TGTGCCAGCAGCTTACGGGCCCAAGGACTAGCATCCGCAGATACGCAGTATTTT
NA many TRBJ1-5 13 TRBV7-8 CASSARGNQPQHF TGTGCCAGCAGCGCCCGGGGCAATCAGCCCCAGCATTTT
NA NA TRBJ2-3 12 TRBV24-1 CATSLYTDTQYF TGTGCCACCAGCCTTTACACAGATACGCAGTATTTT
NA many TRBJ2-5 13 TRBV7-8 CASSSTGKETQYF TGTGCCAGCAGCTCCACTGGAAAAGAGACCCAGTACTTC
NA many TRBJ2-2 16 TRBV7-9 CASSSIRDGNTGELFF TGTGCCAGCAGCTCCATCCGGGACGGGAACACCGGGGAGCTGTTTTTT
TRBD1 few TRBJ2-1 14 TRBV20-1 CSARDEGALNEQFF TGCAGTGCTAGAGATGAGGGGGCCCTCAATGAGCAGTTCTTC
NA many TRBJ2-7 16 TRBV4-2 CASSQPGTPSSYEQYF TGTGCCAGCAGCCAGCCCGGGACCCCAAGCTCCTACGAGCAGTACTTC